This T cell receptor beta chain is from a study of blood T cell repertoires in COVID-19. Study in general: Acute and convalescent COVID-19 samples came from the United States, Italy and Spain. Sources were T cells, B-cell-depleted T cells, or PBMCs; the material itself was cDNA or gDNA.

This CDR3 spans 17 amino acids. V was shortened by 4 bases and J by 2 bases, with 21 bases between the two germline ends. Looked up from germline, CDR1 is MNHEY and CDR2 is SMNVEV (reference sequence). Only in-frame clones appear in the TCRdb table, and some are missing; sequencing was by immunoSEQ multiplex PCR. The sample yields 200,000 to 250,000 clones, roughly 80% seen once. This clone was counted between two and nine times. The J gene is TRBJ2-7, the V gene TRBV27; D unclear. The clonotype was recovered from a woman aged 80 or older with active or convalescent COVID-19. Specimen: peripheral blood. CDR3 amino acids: CASSSLAPFLSAYEQYF. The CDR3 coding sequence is TGTGCCAGCAGTTCGCTTGCGCCCTTTCTATCCGCCTACGAGCAGTACTTC.